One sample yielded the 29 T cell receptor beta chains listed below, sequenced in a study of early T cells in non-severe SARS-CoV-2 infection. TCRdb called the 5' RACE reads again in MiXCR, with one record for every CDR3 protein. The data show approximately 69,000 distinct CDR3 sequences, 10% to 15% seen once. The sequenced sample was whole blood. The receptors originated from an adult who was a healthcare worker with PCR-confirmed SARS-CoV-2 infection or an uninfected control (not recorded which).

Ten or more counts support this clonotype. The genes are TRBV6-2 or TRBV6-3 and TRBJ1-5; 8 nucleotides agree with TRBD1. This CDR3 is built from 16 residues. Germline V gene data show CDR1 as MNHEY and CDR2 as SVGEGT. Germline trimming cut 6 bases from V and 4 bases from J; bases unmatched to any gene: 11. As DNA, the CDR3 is TGTGCCAGCAGGTCCAATCACCAGGGGGCAAATCAGCCCCAGCATTTT. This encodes CASRSNHQGANQPQHF.

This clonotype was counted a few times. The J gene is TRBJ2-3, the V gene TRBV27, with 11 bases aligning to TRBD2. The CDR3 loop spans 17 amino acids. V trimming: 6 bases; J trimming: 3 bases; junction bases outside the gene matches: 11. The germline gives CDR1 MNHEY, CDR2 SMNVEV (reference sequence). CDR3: CASSSSKLAGETDTQYF. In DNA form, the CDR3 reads TGTGCCAGCAGCTCGAGTAAACTAGCGGGGGAAACAGATACGCAGTATTTT.

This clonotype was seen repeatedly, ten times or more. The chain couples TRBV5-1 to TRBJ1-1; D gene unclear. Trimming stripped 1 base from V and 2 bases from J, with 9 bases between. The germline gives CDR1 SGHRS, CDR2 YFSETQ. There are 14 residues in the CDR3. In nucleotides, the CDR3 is TGCGCCAGCAGCTTGACCCCAGGAAACACTGAAGCTTTCTTT. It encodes CASSLTPGNTEAFF.

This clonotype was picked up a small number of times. The CDR3 DNA reads TGTGCCAGCAGTGCGACCGGGACCGGGCGTGGGGAGCAGTACTTC. Amino acid sequence: CASSATGTGRGEQYF. This chain connects TRBV9 to TRBJ2-7; D is possibly TRBD1 or TRBD2 (5 bases each). Trimming stripped 5 bases from V and 7 bases from J, with 22 bases between. Per germline, CDR1 SGDLS and CDR2 YYNGEE. The CDR3 is 15 amino acids. Full variable domain (rest looked up from reference TRBV9 and TRBJ2-7): DSGVTQTPKHLITATGQRVTLRCSPRSGDLSVYWYQQSLDQGLQFLIQYYNGEERAKGNILERFSAQQFPDLHSELNLSSLELGDSALYFCASSATGTGRGEQYFGPGTRLTVT.

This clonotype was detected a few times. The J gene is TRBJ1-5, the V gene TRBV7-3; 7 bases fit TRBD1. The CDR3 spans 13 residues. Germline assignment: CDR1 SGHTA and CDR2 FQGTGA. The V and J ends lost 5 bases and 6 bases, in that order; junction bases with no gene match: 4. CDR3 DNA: TGTGCCAGCAGCGCCGACAGGGTTCAGCCCCAGCATTTT. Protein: CASSADRVQPQHF.

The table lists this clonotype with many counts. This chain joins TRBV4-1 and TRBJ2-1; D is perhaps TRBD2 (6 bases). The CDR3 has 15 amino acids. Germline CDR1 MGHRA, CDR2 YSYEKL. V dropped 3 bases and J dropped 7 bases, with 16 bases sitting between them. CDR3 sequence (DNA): TGCGCCAGCAGCCAGCCGGGACTTAAAACTAATGAGCAGTTCTTC. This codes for CASSQPGLKTNEQFF.

The CDR3 protein is CASSLSEDSGGYEQYF. The CDR3 region has the DNA TGCGCCAGCAGCTTGTCTGAGGACAGTGGGGGCTACGAGCAGTACTTC. The V and J genes are TRBV5-1 and TRBJ2-7, with a possible D match to TRBD1 (6 bases). V was clipped by 1 base and J by 3 bases, with 17 bases between them. Germline V gene lookup returns CDR1 SGHRS and CDR2 YFSETQ. The CDR3 spans 16 residues.

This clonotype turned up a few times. As DNA, the CDR3 is TGCAGTGCTAGAGATCTTAGGACTAGCCTTTACAATGAGCAGTTCTTC. Residues: CSARDLRTSLYNEQFF. The chain combines TRBV20-1 with TRBJ2-1, with 8 bases lining up with TRBD2. The CDR3 is 16 amino acids. The V segment lost 0 bases and the J segment 4 bases; nucleotides outside the gene matches: 8. CDR1 and CDR2 (germline): DFQATT, SNEGSKA (reference sequence).

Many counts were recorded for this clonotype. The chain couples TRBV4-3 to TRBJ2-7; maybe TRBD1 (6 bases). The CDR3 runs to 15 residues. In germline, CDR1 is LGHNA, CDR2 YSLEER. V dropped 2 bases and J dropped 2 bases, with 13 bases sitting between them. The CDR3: CASSQSPRGPYEQYF. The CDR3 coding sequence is TGCGCCAGCAGCCAATCCCCCAGGGGCCCCTACGAGCAGTACTTC.

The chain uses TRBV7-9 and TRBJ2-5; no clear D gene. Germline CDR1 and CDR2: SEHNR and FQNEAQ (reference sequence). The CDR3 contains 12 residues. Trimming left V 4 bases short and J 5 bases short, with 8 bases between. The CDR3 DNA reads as TGTGCCAGCAGCTCCCACCGTGAGACCCAGTACTTC. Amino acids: CASSSHRETQYF. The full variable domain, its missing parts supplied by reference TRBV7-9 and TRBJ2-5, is DTGVSQNPRHKITKRGQNVTFRCDPISEHNRLYWYRQTLGQGPEFLTYFQNEAQLEKSRLLSDRFSAERPKGSFSTLEIQRTEQGDSAMYLCASSSHRETQYFGPGTRLLVL.

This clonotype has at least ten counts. CDR3 coding DNA: TGTGCCAGCAGCACCGGGGGGGCGAGCTCCTACAATGAGCAGTTCTTC. Its protein product is CASSTGGASSYNEQFF. This sequence joins TRBV5-4 and TRBJ2-1, with TRBD2 matching 8 bases. The CDR3 totals 16 residues. With V trimmed by 4 bases and J by 0 bases, 6 bases remained unmatched. Germline CDR1 and CDR2: SGHNT and YYREEE (reference sequence).

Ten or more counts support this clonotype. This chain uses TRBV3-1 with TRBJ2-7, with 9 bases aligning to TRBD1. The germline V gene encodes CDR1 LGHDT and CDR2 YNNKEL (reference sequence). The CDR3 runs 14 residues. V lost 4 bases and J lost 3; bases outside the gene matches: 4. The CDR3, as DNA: TGTGCCAGCAGCCTGGCGGGACAGGGCTACGAGCAGTACTTC. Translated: CASSLAGQGYEQYF.

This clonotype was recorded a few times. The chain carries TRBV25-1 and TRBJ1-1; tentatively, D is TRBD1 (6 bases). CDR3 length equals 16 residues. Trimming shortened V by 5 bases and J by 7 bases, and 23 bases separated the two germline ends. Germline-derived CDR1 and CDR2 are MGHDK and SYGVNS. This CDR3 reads CASSRVLPVGAFEAFF. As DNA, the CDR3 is TGTGCCAGCAGTAGGGTCCTTCCGGTGGGGGCTTTTGAAGCTTTCTTT.

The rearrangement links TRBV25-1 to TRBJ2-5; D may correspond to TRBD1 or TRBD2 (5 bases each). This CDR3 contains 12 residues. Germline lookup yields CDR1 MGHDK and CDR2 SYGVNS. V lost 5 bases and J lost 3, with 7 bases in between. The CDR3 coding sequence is TGTGCCAGCAGTCGAGGGGAAGAGACCCAGTACTTC. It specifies CASSRGEETQYF. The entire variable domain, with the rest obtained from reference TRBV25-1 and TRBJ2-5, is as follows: EADIYQTPRYLVIGTGKKITLECSQTMGHDKMYWYQQDPGMELHLIHYSYGVNSTEKGDLSSESTVSRIRTEHFPLTLESARPSHTSQYLCASSRGEETQYFGPGTRLLVL.

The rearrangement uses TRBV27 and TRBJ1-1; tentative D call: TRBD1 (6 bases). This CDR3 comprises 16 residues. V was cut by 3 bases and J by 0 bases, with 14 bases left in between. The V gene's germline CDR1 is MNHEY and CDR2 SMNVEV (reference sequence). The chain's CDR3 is CASSFLDSNMNTEAFF. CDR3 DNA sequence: TGTGCCAGCAGTTTTTTGGACAGCAATATGAACACTGAAGCTTTCTTT.

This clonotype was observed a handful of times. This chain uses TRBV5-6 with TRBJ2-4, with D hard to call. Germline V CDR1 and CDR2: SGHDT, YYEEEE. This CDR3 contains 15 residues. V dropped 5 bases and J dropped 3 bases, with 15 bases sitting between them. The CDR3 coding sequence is TGTGCCAGCAGATGGTCAGGAGAGAACAAAAACATTCAGTACTTC. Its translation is CASRWSGENKNIQYF.

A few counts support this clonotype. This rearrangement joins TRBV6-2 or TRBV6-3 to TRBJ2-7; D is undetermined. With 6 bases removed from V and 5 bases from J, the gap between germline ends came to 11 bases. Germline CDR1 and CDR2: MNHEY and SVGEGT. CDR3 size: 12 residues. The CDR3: CASSRYVHEQYF. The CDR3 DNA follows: TGTGCCAGCAGCCGGTATGTCCACGAGCAGTACTTC.

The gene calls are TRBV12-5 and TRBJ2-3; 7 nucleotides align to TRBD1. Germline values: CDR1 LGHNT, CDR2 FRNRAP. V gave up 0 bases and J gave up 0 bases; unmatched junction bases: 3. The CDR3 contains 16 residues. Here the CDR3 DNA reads TGTGCTAGTGGTTTGGTCGCGACAGGGAGCACAGATACGCAGTATTTT. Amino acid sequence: CASGLVATGSTDTQYF.

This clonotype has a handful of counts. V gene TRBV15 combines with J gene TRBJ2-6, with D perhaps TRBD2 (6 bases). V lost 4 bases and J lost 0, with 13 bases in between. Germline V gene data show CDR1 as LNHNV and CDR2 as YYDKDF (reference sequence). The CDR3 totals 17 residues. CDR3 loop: CATSNRLDFSGANVLTF. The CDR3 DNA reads TGTGCCACCAGCAACCGACTAGACTTCTCTGGGGCCAACGTCCTGACTTTC.

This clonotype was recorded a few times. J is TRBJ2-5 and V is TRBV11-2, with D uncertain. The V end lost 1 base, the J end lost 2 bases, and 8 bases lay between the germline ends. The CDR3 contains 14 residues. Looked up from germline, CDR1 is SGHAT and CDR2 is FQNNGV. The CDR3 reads CASSLGAQQETQYF. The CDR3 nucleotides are TGTGCCAGCAGCTTAGGGGCCCAACAAGAGACCCAGTACTTC. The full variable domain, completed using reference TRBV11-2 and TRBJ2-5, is EAGVAQSPRYKIIEKRQSVAFWCNPISGHATLYWYQQILGQGPKLLIQFQNNGVVDDSQLPKDRFSAERLKGVDSTLKIQPAKLEDSAVYLCASSLGAQQETQYFGPGTRLLVL.

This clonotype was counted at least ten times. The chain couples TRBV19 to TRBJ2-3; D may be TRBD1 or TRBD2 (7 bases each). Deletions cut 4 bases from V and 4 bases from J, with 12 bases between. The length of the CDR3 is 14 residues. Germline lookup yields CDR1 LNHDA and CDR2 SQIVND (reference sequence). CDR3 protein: CASSSAGGADTQYF. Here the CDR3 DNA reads TGTGCCAGTAGTAGCGCAGGGGGGGCAGATACGCAGTATTTT.

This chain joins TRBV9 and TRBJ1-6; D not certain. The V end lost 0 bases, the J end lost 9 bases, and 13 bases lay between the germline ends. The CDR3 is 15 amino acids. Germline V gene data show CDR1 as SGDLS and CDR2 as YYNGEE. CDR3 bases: TGTGCCAGCAGCGTAGAGGCTACTTACGGTTCACCCCTCCACTTT. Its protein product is CASSVEATYGSPLHF.

The CDR3 loop is CASSSWGDTEAFF. CDR3 DNA: TGTGCCAGCAGCTCATGGGGGGACACTGAAGCTTTCTTT. V is TRBV3-1 and J is TRBJ1-1; weak D call: TRBD1 (5 bases). This CDR3 is built from 13 residues. V was trimmed by 5 bases and J by 3 bases, leaving 10 bases between them. Per the germline V gene, CDR1 is LGHDT and CDR2 is YNNKEL (reference sequence).

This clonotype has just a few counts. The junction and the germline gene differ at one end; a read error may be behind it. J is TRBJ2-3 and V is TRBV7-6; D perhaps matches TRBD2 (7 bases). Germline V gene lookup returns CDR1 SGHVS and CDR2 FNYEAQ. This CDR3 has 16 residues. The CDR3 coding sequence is TGTGCCAGCAGCCTAGCCACGGGGGGCGGAACAGATACGCAGTATTTT. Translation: CASSLATGGGTDTQYF.

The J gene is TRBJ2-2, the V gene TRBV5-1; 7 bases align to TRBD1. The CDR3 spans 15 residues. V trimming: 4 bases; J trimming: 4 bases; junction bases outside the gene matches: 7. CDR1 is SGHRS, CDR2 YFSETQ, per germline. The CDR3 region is CASSQTGVGTGELFF. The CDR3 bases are TGCGCCAGCAGCCAAACAGGGGTCGGCACCGGGGAGCTGTTTTTT. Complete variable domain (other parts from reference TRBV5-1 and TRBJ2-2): KAGVTQTPRYLIKTRGQQVTLSCSPISGHRSVSWYQQTPGQGLQFLFEYFSETQRNKGNFPGRFSGRQFSNSRSEMNVSTLELGDSALYLCASSQTGVGTGELFFGEGSRLTVL.

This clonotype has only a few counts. The CDR3 sequence: CSATRTSGSAEQFF. CDR3 nucleotides: TGCAGTGCTACCAGGACTAGCGGGAGTGCAGAGCAGTTCTTC. This rearrangement joins TRBV20-1 to TRBJ2-1, with 13 bases matching TRBD2. The CDR3 covers 14 residues. Germline lookup yields CDR1 DFQATT and CDR2 SNEGSKA (reference sequence). V trimming: 4 bases; J trimming: 10 bases; junction bases outside the gene matches: 7.

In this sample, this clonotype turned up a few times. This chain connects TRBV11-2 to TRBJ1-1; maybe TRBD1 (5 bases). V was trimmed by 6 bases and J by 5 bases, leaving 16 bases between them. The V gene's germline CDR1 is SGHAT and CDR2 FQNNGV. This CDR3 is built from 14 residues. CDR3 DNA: TGTGCCAGCAGTTCCATCAGGGAGTCGACTGAAGCTTTCTTT. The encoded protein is CASSSIRESTEAFF.

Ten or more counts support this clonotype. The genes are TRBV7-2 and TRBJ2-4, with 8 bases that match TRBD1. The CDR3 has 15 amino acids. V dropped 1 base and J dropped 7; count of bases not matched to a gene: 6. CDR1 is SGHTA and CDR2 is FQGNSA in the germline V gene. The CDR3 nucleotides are TGTGCCAGCAGCTTAGTAACAGGGGGAGGTAACATTCAGTACTTC. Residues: CASSLVTGGGNIQYF.

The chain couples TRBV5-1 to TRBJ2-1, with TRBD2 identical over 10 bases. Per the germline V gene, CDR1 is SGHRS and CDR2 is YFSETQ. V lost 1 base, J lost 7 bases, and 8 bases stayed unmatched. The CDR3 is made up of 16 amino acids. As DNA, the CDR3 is TGCGCCAGCAGCTTGTTTGTAGCGGGGGGCGGGAATGAGCAGTTCTTC. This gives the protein CASSLFVAGGGNEQFF.